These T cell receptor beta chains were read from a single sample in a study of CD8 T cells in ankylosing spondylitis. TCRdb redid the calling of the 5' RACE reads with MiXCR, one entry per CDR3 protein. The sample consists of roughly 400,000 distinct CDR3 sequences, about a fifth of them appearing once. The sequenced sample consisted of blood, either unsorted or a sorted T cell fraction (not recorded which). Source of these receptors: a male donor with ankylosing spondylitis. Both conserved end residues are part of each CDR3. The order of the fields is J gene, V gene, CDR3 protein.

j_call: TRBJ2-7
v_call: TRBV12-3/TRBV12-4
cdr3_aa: CASSRTERTYEQYF

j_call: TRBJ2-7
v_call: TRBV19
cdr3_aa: CASRPGVAYEQYF

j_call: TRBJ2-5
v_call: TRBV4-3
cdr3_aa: CASSQVTSGEETQYF

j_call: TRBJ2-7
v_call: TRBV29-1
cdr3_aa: CSATGTDYLYEQYF

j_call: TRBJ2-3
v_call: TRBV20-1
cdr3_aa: CSARGMLAGDPDTQYF

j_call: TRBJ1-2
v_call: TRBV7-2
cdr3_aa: CASSPGQYNYGYTF

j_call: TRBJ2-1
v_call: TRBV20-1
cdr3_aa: CSARPGLAGDNEQFF

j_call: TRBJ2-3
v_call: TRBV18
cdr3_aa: CASPPLRRESTDTQYF

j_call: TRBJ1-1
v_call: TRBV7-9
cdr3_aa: CASSPHGGTEAFF

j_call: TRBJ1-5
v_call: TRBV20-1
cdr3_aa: CSARRAGGSNQPQHF

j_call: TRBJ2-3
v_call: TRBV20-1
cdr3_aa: CSARLAGRGNTDTQYF

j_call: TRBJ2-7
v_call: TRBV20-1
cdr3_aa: CSAGGGTGFFDEQYF

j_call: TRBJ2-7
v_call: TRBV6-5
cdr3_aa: CASSYSPGGGYEQYF

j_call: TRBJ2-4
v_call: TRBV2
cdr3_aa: CASSATSGDSIQYF

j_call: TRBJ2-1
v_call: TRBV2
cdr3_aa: CASEPGQGAGNEQFF

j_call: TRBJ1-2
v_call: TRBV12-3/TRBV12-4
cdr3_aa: CASSSGDPYGYTF

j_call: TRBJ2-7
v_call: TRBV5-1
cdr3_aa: CASSLRQGTTREQYF

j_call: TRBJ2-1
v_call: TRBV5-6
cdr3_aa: CASSRAGTGVYNEQFF

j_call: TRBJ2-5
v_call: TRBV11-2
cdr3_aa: CASSFTRRWETQYF

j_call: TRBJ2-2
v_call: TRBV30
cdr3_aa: CAWKGTSGDTGELFF

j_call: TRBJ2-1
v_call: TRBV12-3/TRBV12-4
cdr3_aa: CASSLRVGTGLQFF

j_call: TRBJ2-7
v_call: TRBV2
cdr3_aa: CASCAGRLTGTRPYEQYF

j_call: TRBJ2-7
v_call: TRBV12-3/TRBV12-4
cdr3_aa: CAIRQREGGEQYF

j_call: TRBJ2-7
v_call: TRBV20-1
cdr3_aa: CSASGGGIRLDEQYF